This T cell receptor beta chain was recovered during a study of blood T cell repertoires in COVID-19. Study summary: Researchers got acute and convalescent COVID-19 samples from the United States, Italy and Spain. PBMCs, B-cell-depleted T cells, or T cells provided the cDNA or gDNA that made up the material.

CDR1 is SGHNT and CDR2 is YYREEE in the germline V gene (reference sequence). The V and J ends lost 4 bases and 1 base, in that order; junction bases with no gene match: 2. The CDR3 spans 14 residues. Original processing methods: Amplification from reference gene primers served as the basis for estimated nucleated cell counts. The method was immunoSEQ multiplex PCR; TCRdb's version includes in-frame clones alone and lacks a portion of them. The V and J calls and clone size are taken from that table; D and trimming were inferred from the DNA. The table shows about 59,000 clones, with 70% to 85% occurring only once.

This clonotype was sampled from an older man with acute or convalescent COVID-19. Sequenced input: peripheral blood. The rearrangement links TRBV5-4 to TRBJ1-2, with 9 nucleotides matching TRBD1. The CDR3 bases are TGTGCCAGCAGCCTGACAGGGGGTAACTATGGCTACACCTTC. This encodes CASSLTGGNYGYTF.